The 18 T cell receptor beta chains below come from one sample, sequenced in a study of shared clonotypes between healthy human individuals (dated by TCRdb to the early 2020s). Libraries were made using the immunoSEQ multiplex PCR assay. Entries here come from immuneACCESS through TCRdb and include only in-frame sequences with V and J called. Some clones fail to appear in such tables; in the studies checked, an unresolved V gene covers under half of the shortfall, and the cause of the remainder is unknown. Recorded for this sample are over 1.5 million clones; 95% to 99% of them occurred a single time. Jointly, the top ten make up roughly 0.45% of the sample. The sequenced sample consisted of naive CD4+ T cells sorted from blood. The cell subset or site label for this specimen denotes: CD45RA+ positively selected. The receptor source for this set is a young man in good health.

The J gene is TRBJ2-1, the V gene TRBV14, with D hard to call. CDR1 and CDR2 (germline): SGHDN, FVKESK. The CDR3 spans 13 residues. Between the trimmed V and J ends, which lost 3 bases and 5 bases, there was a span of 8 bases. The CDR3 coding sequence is TGTGCCAGCAGCCATGGCAGACACAATGAGCAGTTCTTC. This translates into CASSHGRHNEQFF. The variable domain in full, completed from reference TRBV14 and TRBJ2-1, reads EAGVTQFPSHSVIEKGQTVTLRCDPISGHDNLYWYRRVMGKEIKFLLHFVKESKQDESGMPNNRFLAERTGGTYSTLKVQPAELEDSGVYFCASSHGRHNEQFFGPGTRLTVL.

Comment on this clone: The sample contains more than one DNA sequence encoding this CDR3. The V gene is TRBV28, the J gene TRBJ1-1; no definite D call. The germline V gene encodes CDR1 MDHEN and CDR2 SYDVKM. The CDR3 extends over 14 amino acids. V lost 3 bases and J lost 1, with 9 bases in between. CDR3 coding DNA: TGTGCCAGCAGTTTGGGCAGACGGAACACTGAAGCTTTCTTT. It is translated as CASSLGRRNTEAFF.

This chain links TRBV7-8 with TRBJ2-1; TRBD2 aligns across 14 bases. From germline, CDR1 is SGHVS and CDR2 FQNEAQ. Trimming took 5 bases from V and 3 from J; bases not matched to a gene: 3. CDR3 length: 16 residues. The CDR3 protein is CASSQGTSGSYNEQFF. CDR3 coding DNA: TGTGCCAGCAGCCAGGGGACTAGCGGGAGCTACAATGAGCAGTTCTTC.

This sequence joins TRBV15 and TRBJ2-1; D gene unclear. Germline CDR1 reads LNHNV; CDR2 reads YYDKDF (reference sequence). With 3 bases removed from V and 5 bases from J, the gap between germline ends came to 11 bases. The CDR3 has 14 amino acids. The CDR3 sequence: CATSRGLDHNEQFF. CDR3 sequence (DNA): TGTGCCACCAGCAGGGGATTGGATCACAATGAGCAGTTCTTC.

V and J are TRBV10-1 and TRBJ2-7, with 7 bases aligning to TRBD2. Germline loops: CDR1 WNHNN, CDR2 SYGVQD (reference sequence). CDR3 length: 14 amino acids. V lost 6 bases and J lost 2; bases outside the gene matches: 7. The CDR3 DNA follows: TGCGCCAGCAGCCCGGCCGGGACTACCTACGAGCAGTACTTC. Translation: CASSPAGTTYEQYF.

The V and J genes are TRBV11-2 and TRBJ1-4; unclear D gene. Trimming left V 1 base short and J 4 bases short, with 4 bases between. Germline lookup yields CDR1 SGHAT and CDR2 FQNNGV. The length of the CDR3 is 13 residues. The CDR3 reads CASSLGYNEKLFF. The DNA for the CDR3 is TGTGCCAGCAGCTTAGGATATAATGAAAAACTGTTTTTT.

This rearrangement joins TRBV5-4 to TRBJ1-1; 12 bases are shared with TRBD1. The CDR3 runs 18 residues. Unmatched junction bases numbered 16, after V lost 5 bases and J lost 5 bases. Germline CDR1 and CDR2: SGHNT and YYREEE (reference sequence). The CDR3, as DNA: TGTGCCAGCAGGGCGGGACAGGGGGCGGTGGGTTGGAGGACTGAAGCTTTCTTT. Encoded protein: CASRAGQGAVGWRTEAFF.

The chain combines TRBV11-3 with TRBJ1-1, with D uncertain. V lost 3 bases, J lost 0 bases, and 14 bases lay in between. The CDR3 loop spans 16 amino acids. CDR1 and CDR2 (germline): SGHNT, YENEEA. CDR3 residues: CASSLRTTGMNTEAFF. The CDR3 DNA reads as TGTGCCAGCAGCTTGCGGACCACCGGAATGAACACTGAAGCTTTCTTT. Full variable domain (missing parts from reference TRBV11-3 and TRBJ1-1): EAGVVQSPRYKIIEKKQPVAFWCNPISGHNTLYWYLQNLGQGPELLIRYENEEAVDDSQLPKDRFSAERLKGVDSTLKIQPAELGDSAVYLCASSLRTTGMNTEAFFGQGTRLTVV.

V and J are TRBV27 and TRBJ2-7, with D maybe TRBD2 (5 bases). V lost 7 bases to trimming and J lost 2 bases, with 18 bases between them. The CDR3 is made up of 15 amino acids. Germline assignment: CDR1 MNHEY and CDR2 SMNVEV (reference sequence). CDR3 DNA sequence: TGTGCCAGCACCCCCAGGAGGAATCTCCCCTACGAGCAGTACTTC. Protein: CASTPRRNLPYEQYF.

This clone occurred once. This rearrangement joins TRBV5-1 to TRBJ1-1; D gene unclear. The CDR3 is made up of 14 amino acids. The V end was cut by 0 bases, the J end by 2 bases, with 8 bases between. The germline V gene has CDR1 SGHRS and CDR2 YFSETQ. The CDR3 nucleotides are TGCGCCAGCAGCTTGGCTCTGCCTAACACTGAAGCTTTCTTT. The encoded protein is CASSLALPNTEAFF.

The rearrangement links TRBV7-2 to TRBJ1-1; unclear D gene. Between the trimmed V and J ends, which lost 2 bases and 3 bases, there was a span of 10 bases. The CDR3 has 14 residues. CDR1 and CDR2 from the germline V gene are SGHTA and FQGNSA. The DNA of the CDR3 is TGTGCCAGCAGCTTACTTTTCCCGGACACTGAAGCTTTCTTT. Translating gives CASSLLFPDTEAFF. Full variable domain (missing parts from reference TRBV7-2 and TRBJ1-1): GAGVSQSPSNKVTEKGKDVELRCDPISGHTALYWYRQSLGQGLEFLIYFQGNSAPDKSGLPSDRFSAERTGGSVSTLTIQRTQQEDSAVYLCASSLLFPDTEAFFGQGTRLTVV.

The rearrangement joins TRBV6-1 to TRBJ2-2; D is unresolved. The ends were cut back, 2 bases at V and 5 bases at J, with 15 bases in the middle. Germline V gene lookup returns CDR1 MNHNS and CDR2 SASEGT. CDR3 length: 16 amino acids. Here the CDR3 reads CASSEMARARTGELFF. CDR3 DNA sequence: TGTGCCAGCAGTGAAATGGCTCGGGCAAGGACCGGGGAGCTGTTTTTT.

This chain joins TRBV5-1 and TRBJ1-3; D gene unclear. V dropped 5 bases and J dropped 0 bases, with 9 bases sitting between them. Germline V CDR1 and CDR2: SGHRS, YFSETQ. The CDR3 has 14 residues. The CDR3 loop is CASREEHSGNTIYF. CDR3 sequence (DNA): TGCGCCAGCAGAGAAGAGCACTCTGGAAACACCATATATTTT.

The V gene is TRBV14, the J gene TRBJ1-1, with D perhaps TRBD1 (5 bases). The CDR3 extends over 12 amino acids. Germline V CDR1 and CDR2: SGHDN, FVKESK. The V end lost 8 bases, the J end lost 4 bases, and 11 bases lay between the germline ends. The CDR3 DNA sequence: TGTGCCAGCGGTAGACAGAGCACTGAAGCTTTCTTT. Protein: CASGRQSTEAFF.

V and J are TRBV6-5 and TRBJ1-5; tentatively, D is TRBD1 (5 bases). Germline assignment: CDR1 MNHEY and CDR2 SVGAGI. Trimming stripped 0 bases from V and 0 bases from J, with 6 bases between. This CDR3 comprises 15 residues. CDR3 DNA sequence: TGTGCCAGCAGTTACTCCCAGGGTAGCAATCAGCCCCAGCATTTT. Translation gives CASSYSQGSNQPQHF.

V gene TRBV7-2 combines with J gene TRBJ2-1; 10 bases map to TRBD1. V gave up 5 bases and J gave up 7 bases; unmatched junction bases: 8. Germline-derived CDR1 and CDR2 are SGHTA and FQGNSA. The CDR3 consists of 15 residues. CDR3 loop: CASSPTGGNRNEQFF. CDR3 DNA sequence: TGTGCCAGCAGCCCGACAGGGGGCAATAGAAATGAGCAGTTCTTC.

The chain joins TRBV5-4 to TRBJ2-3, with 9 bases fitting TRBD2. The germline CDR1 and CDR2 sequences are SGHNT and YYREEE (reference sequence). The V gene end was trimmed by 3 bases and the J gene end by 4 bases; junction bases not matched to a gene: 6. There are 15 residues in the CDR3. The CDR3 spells CASSWDLAGADTQYF. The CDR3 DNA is TGTGCCAGCAGCTGGGATTTAGCGGGAGCAGATACGCAGTATTTT.

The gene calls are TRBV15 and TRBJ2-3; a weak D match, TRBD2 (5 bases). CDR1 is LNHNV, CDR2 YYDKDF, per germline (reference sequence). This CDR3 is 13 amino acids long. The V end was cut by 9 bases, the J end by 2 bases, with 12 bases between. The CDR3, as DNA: TGTGCCACTAGGCCGGGAACCACAGATACGCAGTATTTT. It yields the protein CATRPGTTDTQYF. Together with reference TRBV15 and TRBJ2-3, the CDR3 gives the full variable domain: DAMVIQNPRYQVTQFGKPVTLSCSQTLNHNVMYWYQQKSSQAPKLLFHYYDKDFNNEADTPDNFQSRRPNTSFCFLDIRSPGLGDTAMYLCATRPGTTDTQYFGPGTRLTVL.